These 26 T cell receptor beta chains were all obtained from the same sample, sequenced in a study of T cell repertoires in ileal Crohn's disease. Generated by immunoSEQ multiplex PCR, the TCRdb table keeps only in-frame clones and is missing some. The sample records some 20,000 clones, 60% to 75% being singletons. Time point in this sample: neoterminal ileum biopsy at postoperative endoscopy, about 6 months after surgery. The sample was ileal tissue. The receptors here all came from an adult with Crohn's disease.

This CDR3 reads CASSPTGNYGYTF. For the CDR3, the DNA is TGTGCCAGCAGCCCGACAGGGAACTATGGCTACACCTTC. V is TRBV4-2 and J is TRBJ1-2, with 7 bases fitting TRBD1. Trimming cost V 4 bases and J 2 bases; bases outside gene matches: 1. The V gene's germline CDR1 is LGHNA and CDR2 YNFKEQ. The CDR3 length is 13 residues.

The chain couples TRBV5-6 to TRBJ2-4, with TRBD2 matching over 7 bases. Germline V gives CDR1 SGHDT, CDR2 YYEEEE. Unmatched junction bases numbered 7, after V lost 1 base and J lost 0 bases. There are 17 residues in the CDR3. CDR3 protein: CASSLIAGARAKNIQYF. CDR3 bases: TGTGCCAGCAGCTTGATTGCGGGAGCTCGAGCCAAAAACATTCAGTACTTC.

The gene calls are TRBV10-3 and TRBJ1-3, with 7 nucleotides matching TRBD1. With 11 bases clipped from V and 0 bases from J, the junction kept 4 bases outside the gene matches. The CDR3 runs to 13 residues. Germline V gene sequence: CDR1 ENHRY, CDR2 SYGVKD. CDR3 in amino acids: CACGTVSGNTIYF. Written as DNA, the CDR3 is TGTGCCTGCGGGACAGTCTCTGGAAACACCATATATTTT.

The chain has TRBV18 and TRBJ1-6; weak D call: TRBD1 (6 bases). The CDR3 totals 15 residues. Trimming left V 3 bases short and J 8 bases short, with 14 bases between. The germline CDR1 and CDR2 sequences are KGHSH and LQKENI. The CDR3 loop is CASSPPDSSYSPLHF. The CDR3 DNA follows: TGTGCCAGCTCACCCCCGGACAGTTCGTATTCACCCCTCCACTTT.

CDR3 nucleotide sequence: TGTGCCAGCAGCTGGCGGGTGGGCACAGATACGCAGTATTTT. Translation: CASSWRVGTDTQYF. This chain uses TRBV5-6 with TRBJ2-3; a possible D gene is TRBD2 (5 bases). Trimming removed 3 bases at V and 1 base at J, with 9 bases between. The CDR3 runs 14 residues. CDR1 SGHDT and CDR2 YYEEEE come from the germline V gene.

This clone was counted once. This chain joins TRBV4-3 and TRBJ1-2, with D hard to call. There are 16 residues in the CDR3. Trimming took 0 bases from V and 7 from J, leaving 18 bases between them. The germline V gene encodes CDR1 LGHNA and CDR2 YSLEER. This chain's CDR3 is CASSQDIGSSAGGYTF. The DNA for the CDR3 is TGCGCCAGCAGCCAAGACATAGGGAGTAGCGCTGGTGGCTACACCTTC.

In this sample, this clone turned up once. This chain connects TRBV30 to TRBJ1-6; possible D gene TRBD1, 5 bases. This CDR3 has 15 amino acids. Per germline, CDR1 GTSNPN and CDR2 SVGIG (reference sequence). V was shortened by 0 bases and J by 10 bases, with 16 bases between the two germline ends. The CDR3: CAWSVQAGISSPLHF. As DNA, the CDR3 is TGTGCCTGGAGTGTACAGGCAGGGATTAGCTCACCCCTCCACTTT.

The V and J genes are TRBV2 and TRBJ1-6, with D maybe TRBD1 (5 bases). The V gene lost 2 bases and the J gene lost 6 bases, with 8 bases spanning the gap. The length of the CDR3 is 14 residues. CDR1 SNHLY and CDR2 FYNNEI come from the germline V gene. This CDR3 reads CASSESGRNSPLHF. The DNA for the CDR3 is TGTGCCAGCAGTGAATCAGGGCGTAATTCACCCCTCCACTTT.

The J gene is TRBJ2-1, the V gene TRBV5-1; TRBD2 matches at 11 bases. This CDR3 spans 14 amino acids. CDR1 is SGHRS and CDR2 is YFSETQ in the germline V gene. The CDR3: CATKGLAGNNEQFF. The CDR3, as DNA: TGCGCAACGAAAGGACTAGCGGGCAACAATGAGCAGTTCTTC. The variable domain in full, with the rest retrieved from reference TRBV5-1 and TRBJ2-1, is KAGVTQTPRYLIKTRGQQVTLSCSPISGHRSVSWYQQTPGQGLQFLFEYFSETQRNKGNFPGRFSGRQFSNSRSEMNVSTLELGDSALYLCATKGLAGNNEQFFGPGTRLTVL.

The CDR3 sequence is CASSLGNSGANYGYTF. CDR3 in DNA: TGTGCCAGCAGCTTGGGAAACTCAGGGGCTAACTATGGCTACACCTTC. The rearrangement joins TRBV7-9 to TRBJ1-2; D might be TRBD1 (6 bases). Trimming took off 3 bases at V and 0 bases at J, with 14 bases between the two ends. This CDR3 contains 16 residues. Germline lookup yields CDR1 SEHNR and CDR2 FQNEAQ (reference sequence).

The chain has TRBV13 and TRBJ2-3; D might be TRBD2 (6 bases). The CDR3 is 15 residues long. V dropped 0 bases and J dropped 5 bases, with 12 bases sitting between them. CDR1 is PRHDT, CDR2 FYEKMQ, per germline (reference sequence). The CDR3: CASSLGKGRGDTQYF. The CDR3 DNA is TGTGCCAGCAGCTTAGGGAAGGGGCGGGGAGATACGCAGTATTTT.

This chain joins TRBV9 and TRBJ1-3; 10 nucleotides align to TRBD1. Germline values: CDR1 SGDLS, CDR2 YYNGEE. V lost 3 bases and J lost 3; bases outside the gene matches: 3. CDR3 size: 15 residues. The chain's CDR3 is CASSATGGFGNTIYF. The CDR3 DNA reads as TGTGCCAGCAGCGCGACAGGGGGCTTTGGAAACACCATATATTTT.

This chain uses TRBV4-2 with TRBJ1-2; TRBD1 is a possible D gene (6 bases). Per germline, CDR1 LGHNA and CDR2 YNFKEQ. This CDR3 region has 14 residues. Trimming cost V 5 bases and J 1 base, with 11 bases left between them. The CDR3 spells CASSADRLNYGYTF. CDR3 bases: TGTGCCAGCAGCGCTGACAGGCTTAACTATGGCTACACCTTC.

The rearrangement uses TRBV9 and TRBJ1-3; D not certain. V lost 4 bases, J lost 6 bases, and 23 bases lay in between. This CDR3 region has 17 residues. CDR1 is SGDLS, CDR2 YYNGEE, per germline. CDR3 DNA: TGTGCCAGCAGCTCCCCATCTTGGGCACCCTTTAAAAACACCATATATTTT. This codes for CASSSPSWAPFKNTIYF.

The gene calls are TRBV30 and TRBJ1-2; D not certain. V lost 2 bases and J lost 4, with 14 bases in between. This CDR3 comprises 14 residues. The germline gives CDR1 GTSNPN, CDR2 SVGIG (reference sequence). In DNA, the CDR3 is TGTGCCTGGAGTAACCCCCGGGGAAGCTATGGCTACACCTTC. Translation gives CAWSNPRGSYGYTF.

This chain uses TRBV5-1 with TRBJ1-1; D call uncertain. CDR3 size: 16 residues. Germline lookup yields CDR1 SGHRS and CDR2 YFSETQ. With 0 bases removed from V and 0 bases from J, the gap between germline ends came to 12 bases. The CDR3 spells CASSLGAGPLNTEAFF. In DNA form, the CDR3 reads TGCGCCAGCAGCTTGGGCGCGGGTCCCTTGAACACTGAAGCTTTCTTT.

This rearrangement joins TRBV6-1 to TRBJ1-5, with D hard to call. Trimming removed 0 bases at V and 0 bases at J, with 3 bases between. The germline V gene encodes CDR1 MNHNS and CDR2 SASEGT. The CDR3 has 14 residues. The CDR3 reads CASSEAYSNQPQHF. CDR3 sequence (DNA): TGTGCCAGCAGTGAAGCGTATAGCAATCAGCCCCAGCATTTT.

The chain carries TRBV11-2 and TRBJ2-2, with D tentatively TRBD1 (5 bases). Germline V gene data show CDR1 as SGHAT and CDR2 as FQNNGV. The CDR3 has 14 amino acids. V was shortened by 0 bases and J by 4 bases, with 6 bases between the two germline ends. CDR3 coding DNA: TGTGCCAGCAGCTTAGATCAGGGCACCGGGGAGCTGTTTTTT. Protein product: CASSLDQGTGELFF.

This rearrangement joins TRBV6-1 to TRBJ1-1; D call uncertain. In germline, CDR1 is MNHNS, CDR2 SASEGT. The CDR3 runs to 13 residues. V was clipped by 6 bases and J by 2 bases, with 10 bases between them. The CDR3 protein is CASSPTINTEAFF. CDR3 bases: TGTGCCAGCAGCCCCACTATAAACACTGAAGCTTTCTTT.

DNA for the CDR3: TGTGCCAGCAGCGTAGCGTCAGGATTTAACACTGAAGCTTTCTTT. Translation: CASSVASGFNTEAFF. The J gene is TRBJ1-1, the V gene TRBV9; D not certain. Germline V gene data show CDR1 as SGDLS and CDR2 as YYNGEE. This CDR3 is built from 15 residues. Trimming removed 0 bases from V and 2 bases from J, with 11 bases in between.

Only one count was recorded for this clone. The chain combines TRBV29-1 with TRBJ2-6; no firm D call. Germline V gene lookup returns CDR1 SQVTM and CDR2 ANQGSEA. The V end lost 6 bases, the J end lost 0 bases, and 6 bases lay between the germline ends. CDR3 length: 13 amino acids. The CDR3 DNA follows: TGCAGCGTCTATAGCTCTGGGGCCAACGTCCTGACTTTC. Translating gives CSVYSSGANVLTF.

V gene TRBV4-2 combines with J gene TRBJ2-7, with 7 bases aligning to TRBD2. The germline V gene has CDR1 LGHNA and CDR2 YNFKEQ. With V trimmed by 0 bases and J by 5 bases, 10 bases remained unmatched. The CDR3 has 16 residues. CDR3: CASSQEWRGKRDEQYF. In nucleotides, the CDR3 is TGTGCCAGCAGCCAAGAGTGGCGGGGGAAAAGGGACGAGCAGTACTTC.

This chain links TRBV4-1 with TRBJ1-5; perhaps TRBD1 as D (6 bases). Germline V gene sequence: CDR1 MGHRA, CDR2 YSYEKL. This CDR3 has 14 amino acids. Trimming took off 6 bases at V and 5 bases at J, with 14 bases between the two ends. Written as DNA, the CDR3 is TGCGCCAGCAGGCCGACACAGGGAGATCAGCCCCAGCATTTT. Its protein is CASRPTQGDQPQHF.

The rearrangement links TRBV7-6 to TRBJ2-3; no clear D. Between the trimmed V and J ends, which lost 0 bases and 3 bases, there was a span of 7 bases. The germline V gene encodes CDR1 SGHVS and CDR2 FNYEAQ. The CDR3 contains 14 residues. The CDR3 DNA follows: TGTGCCAGCAGCTTAGCTTTGCGGACAGATACGCAGTATTTT. Translated: CASSLALRTDTQYF.

This clone was seen just once. The chain has TRBV19 and TRBJ2-7; maybe TRBD2 (5 bases). V was clipped by 1 base and J by 3 bases, with 7 bases between them. The CDR3 sequence is 13 residues long. Germline CDR1 reads LNHDA; CDR2 reads SQIVND (reference sequence). The CDR3 spells CASSIGGYYEQYF. The CDR3 nucleotides are TGTGCCAGTAGTATAGGCGGGTACTACGAGCAGTACTTC.

V usage is TRBV2 and J usage is TRBJ2-6; 7 bases are shared with TRBD1. Per germline, CDR1 SNHLY and CDR2 FYNNEI. Trimming at V came to 4 bases and at J to 0 bases, leaving 18 bases not matched to a gene. The CDR3 is 21 residues long. The CDR3 coding sequence is TGTGCCAGCAGTGCGGGACAGTCCTGGAGAGCGACCTTCTCTGGGGCCAACGTCCTGACTTTC. Protein sequence: CASSAGQSWRATFSGANVLTF.